The sequence of this T cell receptor (beta chain) was determined in a study of CD8 T cells in ankylosing spondylitis. Findings and limits, study-wide: Past studies reported some motif variants in reactive arthritis synovial fluid and blood. From matched ankylosing spondylitis synovial fluid, disease-linked clones were reportedly recovered at significantly enriched levels.

Quantitative molecular-barcoded 5'-RACE generated the TCR beta libraries. TCRdb redid the calling of the 5' RACE reads with MiXCR, one entry per CDR3 protein. The data contain 30,000 to 45,000 distinct CDR3 sequences, about 6.3% of them singletons. In this sample, this clonotype turned up a few times. Its antigen remains unknown. This CDR3 has 15 residues. V gave up 2 bases and J gave up 9 bases; unmatched junction bases: 2. Germline V gene data show CDR1 as MGHRA and CDR2 as YSYEKL. This sequence originates from a male donor with ankylosing spondylitis or in good health (not recorded which). Sequencing was done on a sample of blood, either unsorted or a sorted T cell fraction (not recorded which). The rearrangement uses TRBV4-1 and TRBJ2-1, with TRBD2 identical over 15 bases. The CDR3 protein is CASSQWTSGRAEQFF. The CDR3 nucleotides are TGCGCCAGCAGCCAATGGACTAGCGGGAGGGCTGAGCAGTTCTTC.